Described below is a single T cell receptor (beta chain) sequence and its context. Only in-frame clones appear in the TCRdb table, and some are missing; sequencing was by immunoSEQ multiplex PCR. The data contain roughly 2 million clones, roughly 95% of them seen just once; the ten biggest clones take up around 0.13%. The data were taken from a study of shared clonotypes between healthy human individuals. The healthy adult donors were HIV-negative and reported no recent acute infections or vaccinations. Splitting of CD4+ cells produced CD45RA+ naive and CD45RA-negative memory subsets. Germline V CDR1 and CDR2: MGHRA, YSYEKL. The CDR3 is made up of 15 amino acids. Unmatched junction bases numbered 5, after V lost 4 bases and J lost 5 bases.

V gene TRBV4-1 combines with J gene TRBJ1-4; 9 nucleotides agree with TRBD1. The source is a man between 18 and 35 years old in good health. Sequencing used naive CD4+ T cells sorted from blood. Specified subset: CD45RA+ positively selected. The CDR3 loop is CASSLTGTGNEKLFF. For the CDR3, the DNA is TGCGCCAGCAGCCTCACAGGGACAGGGAATGAAAAACTGTTTTTT.